Listed below are T cell receptor beta chains from one sample, sequenced in a study of CD4 T cell repertoires in COVID-19. The table came from immunoSEQ multiplex PCR; TCRdb's copy has only in-frame clones and leaves some out. The data show about 75,000 clones, under 90% seen once. Sequencing was performed on CD4+ T cells from peripheral blood, taken after recovery from COVID-19. These receptors all stem from a human donor who had COVID-19. CDR3s include the opening cysteine and the closing phenylalanine or tryptophan. D genes are given only for firm matches. Size values are once, few and many counts, or a class for expanded clones, and some rows have none.

abundance	v_gene	j_gene	d_gene	CDR3nt	CDR3aa
NA	TRBV7-2	TRBJ2-1	TRBD1	TGTGCCAGCAGCAATGGGACAGCCCTTTACAATGAGCAGTTCTTC	CASSNGTALYNEQFF
NA	TRBV20-1	TRBJ2-1	NA	TGCAGTGTTAGAGGACGTGAGCAGTTCTTC	CSVRGREQFF
few	TRBV3-1/TRBV3-2	TRBJ2-7	TRBD2	TGTGCCAGCAGCCAATCCTTTGGATCGGCGGGAGTTGGGAAGCAGTACTTC	CASSQSFGSAGVGKQYF
NA	TRBV4-1	TRBJ2-2	TRBD2	TGCGCCAGCAGCCACCTGACTAGCGCTACCGGGGAGCTGTTTTTT	CASSHLTSATGELFF
NA	TRBV3-1/TRBV3-2	TRBJ2-3	TRBD2	TGTGCCAGCAGCCAAGTCGGGGGGACCCTCCCGGGTGCAGATACGCAGTATTTT	CASSQVGGTLPGADTQYF
few	TRBV5-1	TRBJ2-7	NA	TGCGCCAGCAGCTTGGCGGCCGTGAGAACGCCTGGTTACGAGCAGTACTTC	CASSLAAVRTPGYEQYF
NA	TRBV19	TRBJ2-5	NA	TGTGCCAGTAGTTCGGGGGCTGGGAGTCTGGAGACCCAGTACTTC	CASSSGAGSLETQYF
few	TRBV6-2/TRBV6-3	TRBJ2-1	TRBD1	TGTGCCAGCAGTATTAGACAGGGGGTTAGGGAGCAGTTCTTC	CASSIRQGVREQFF
NA	TRBV5-1	TRBJ2-2	TRBD2	TGCGCCAGCAGCTTACGTAGCGGGAGTATGGCCGGGGAGCTGTTTTTT	CASSLRSGSMAGELFF
once	TRBV24-1	TRBJ2-5	NA	TGTGCCACCAGTGACCCCCGGAGAGTAGAGACCCAGTACTTC	CATSDPRRVETQYF
NA	TRBV12-3/TRBV12-4	TRBJ1-5	TRBD1	TGTGCCAGCAGTGGGACAGATAATCAGCCCCAGCATTTT	CASSGTDNQPQHF
NA	TRBV10-2	TRBJ2-3	NA	TGCGCCAGCAGGGGAGGAGATACGCAGTATTTT	CASRGGDTQYF
NA	TRBV7-2	TRBJ1-2	NA	TGTGCCAGCAGCTTCACTACTCAAGGAGGCTACACCTTC	CASSFTTQGGYTF
NA	TRBV12-3/TRBV12-4	TRBJ2-7	TRBD2	TGTGCCAGCAGGTTCGGGACTACCTACGAGCAGTACTTC	CASRFGTTYEQYF
NA	TRBV9	TRBJ1-2	NA	TGTGCCAGCAGCTCCCGCCAGACACACTATGGCTACACCTTC	CASSSRQTHYGYTF
few	TRBV3-1/TRBV3-2	TRBJ2-7	NA	TGTGCCAGCAGCCAAGATTCGGCGGGATTGAGGGAGCAGTACTTC	CASSQDSAGLREQYF
NA	TRBV3-1/TRBV3-2	TRBJ1-2	TRBD1	TGTGCCAGCAGCCAAGATAGACGTGGACAGGGAGGCTTTGTGGGTGATGGCTACACCTTC	CASSQDRRGQGGFVGDGYTF
once	TRBV25-1	TRBJ2-3	NA	TGTGCCAGCAGTGAAGGCGATACAGATACGCAGTATTTT	CASSEGDTDTQYF
NA	TRBV5-1	TRBJ2-3	TRBD1	TGCGCCAGCAGCTTGGCCCTGGACAGGACCGATACGCAGTATTTT	CASSLALDRTDTQYF
NA	TRBV6-5	TRBJ2-7	TRBD1	TGTGCCAGCAGCCGACAGGGGGCGAGCTACGAGCAGTACTTC	CASSRQGASYEQYF
NA	TRBV7-8	TRBJ1-2	NA	TGTGCCAGCAGCAAGACGGATATCTATGGCTACACCTTC	CASSKTDIYGYTF
NA	TRBV6-4	TRBJ1-6	NA	TGTGCCAGCAGTGGGCAGGGTAAGTCCTATAATTCACCCCTCCACTTT	CASSGQGKSYNSPLHF
once	TRBV2	TRBJ1-1	TRBD1	TGTGCCAGCAGTTCGGACAGGAGTACTGAAGCTTTCTTT	CASSSDRSTEAFF
NA	TRBV4-2	TRBJ2-5	TRBD2	TGTGCCAGCAGCCAAGATATCGCAACTAGCGGGGTATGGTACCAAGAGACCCAGTACTTC	CASSQDIATSGVWYQETQYF
NA	TRBV2	TRBJ1-1	NA	TGTGCCAGCAGGAGGATTTCTGCTGAAGCTTTCTTT	CASRRISAEAFF
NA	TRBV19	TRBJ2-3	TRBD2	TGTGCCAGCTCCCGTGGGAGCGGGGATCTTAGTACGCAGTATTTT	CASSRGSGDLSTQYF
NA	TRBV6-5	TRBJ2-7	NA	TGTGCCAGCAGTCGCGACTCCTACGAGCAGTACTTC	CASSRDSYEQYF
NA	TRBV2	TRBJ2-3	TRBD2	TGTGCCAGCAATGAGGGTAGCGGGGGGGCGGATACGCAGTATTTT	CASNEGSGGADTQYF
NA	TRBV5-1	TRBJ2-3	NA	TGCGCCAGCAGCCTAGGAGATACGCAGTATTTT	CASSLGDTQYF
NA	TRBV19	TRBJ1-3	NA	TGTGCCAGTAGTATGGGGGGCATCCTTGGAAACACCATATATTTT	CASSMGGILGNTIYF
NA	TRBV14	TRBJ2-1	TRBD1	TGTGCCAGCAGCCACCGGACAGGGATGGTATACAATGAGCAGTTCTTC	CASSHRTGMVYNEQFF